These T cell receptor beta chains were read from a single sample in a study of blood T cell repertoires in COVID-19. Clones were read by immunoSEQ multiplex PCR, and TCRdb kept only the in-frame ones, dropping some. There are about 100,000 clones in the sample; approximately 89% occur only once, and roughly 1.9% lies in the top ten. Input material: peripheral blood. Receptor source: a man aged 50 or older with active COVID-19. CDR3s include the opening cysteine and the closing phenylalanine or tryptophan. The order of the fields is V gene, D gene, J gene, clone size, CDR3 protein, CDR3 DNA. A D gene is named only where the DNA matches it firmly. A row's size may be missing; if present it is once, few, many or a size class.

TRBV2	-	TRBJ1-2	-	CASSATVSRGYTF	TGTGCCAGCAGTGCGACAGTTTCTCGTGGCTACACCTTC
TRBV5-5	TRBD2	TRBJ2-5	-	CASSSGLAEETQYF	TGTGCCAGCAGCTCGGGACTAGCGGAAGAGACCCAGTACTTC
TRBV27	TRBD2	TRBJ2-2	-	CASSLLLAGGGLNTGELFF	TGTGCCAGCAGTTTATTGCTTGCGGGAGGGGGACTGAACACCGGGGAGCTGTTTTTT
TRBV7-3	TRBD2	TRBJ2-2	few	CASSLFGGTNTGELFF	TGTGCCAGCAGCTTATTCGGGGGGACGAACACCGGGGAGCTGTTTTTT
TRBV11-2	-	TRBJ2-1	-	CASSFALRGLEQFF	TGTGCCAGCAGCTTTGCCCTTAGAGGGCTTGAGCAGTTCTTC
TRBV3-1/TRBV3-2	-	TRBJ2-1	once	CASSQLRSSYNEQFF	TGTGCCAGCAGCCAATTGCGGAGCTCCTACAATGAGCAGTTCTTC
TRBV3-1/TRBV3-2	-	TRBJ2-1	-	CASSQDNIGTGAYNEQFF	TGTGCCAGCAGCCAAGATAATATTGGGACGGGGGCCTACAATGAGCAGTTCTTC
TRBV2	-	TRBJ1-2	-	CASSEQGRGGYTF	TGTGCCAGCAGTGAACAGGGCCGTGGAGGCTACACCTTC
TRBV12-2	-	TRBJ1-5	-	CASRVLRNQPQHF	TGTGCAAGCCGGGTTCTTCGCAATCAGCCCCAGCATTTT
TRBV11-3	TRBD1	TRBJ2-2	-	CASSRGTGNTGELFF	TGTGCCAGCAGCCGAGGGACAGGCAACACCGGGGAGCTGTTTTTT
TRBV7-8	TRBD2	TRBJ2-3	-	CASSWDGRSLGLAGYF	TGTGCCAGCAGCTGGGACGGACGATCTCTGGGGTTAGCGGGGTATTTT
TRBV24-1	TRBD1	TRBJ2-5	-	CATSDQQGAGETQYF	TGTGCCACCAGTGATCAGCAGGGGGCGGGAGAGACCCAGTACTTC
TRBV24-1	-	TRBJ2-3	-	CATSEASTDTQYF	TGTGCCACCAGTGAGGCCAGCACAGATACGCAGTATTTT
TRBV10-2	-	TRBJ1-2	once	CASSDGTVDTF	TGCGCCAGCAGTGATGGGACTGTTGACACCTTC
TRBV18	TRBD1	TRBJ1-4	few	CASSARTGGRNEKLFF	TGTGCCAGCTCAGCACGGACAGGGGGCAGAAATGAAAAACTGTTTTTT
TRBV19	-	TRBJ1-3	-	CASSTDLRNTIYF	TGTGCCAGTAGTACAGACCTTCGGAACACCATATATTTT
TRBV19	-	TRBJ1-1	-	CASSIHGRGRRTEAFF	TGTGCCAGTAGTATCCACGGGAGGGGGAGAAGGACTGAAGCTTTCTTT